These 4 T cell receptor beta chains originate from one sample sequenced in a study of molecular identifiers for immune sequencing clone quantification. TCRdb fed the PCR reads into MiXCR, producing one record per CDR3 protein. The table includes 300,000 to 350,000 distinct CDR3 sequences, 20% to 25% detected once. Material: naive CD8+ T cells from blood, with Jurkat cell RNA spiked in. Regarding subset: FACS-sorted CD8+CD4-CCR7+CD45RA+ naive T cells. These receptors all stem from a human donor in good health. Some libraries in this study had Jurkat cell RNA spiked in.

This clonotype was counted only a few times. V and J are TRBV28 and TRBJ2-5, with 10 bases lining up with TRBD2. From germline, CDR1 is MDHEN and CDR2 SYDVKM. The CDR3 is 14 residues long. V trimming: 1 base; J trimming: 8 bases; junction bases outside the gene matches: 4. The CDR3 coding sequence is TGTGCCAGCAGTTTATCTAGCGGGGGAGGTACCCAGTACTTC. Translation: CASSLSSGGGTQYF.

This clonotype was counted ten times or more. The J gene is TRBJ2-5, the V gene TRBV4-3; 12 bases are shared with TRBD2. CDR1 is LGHNA and CDR2 is YSLEER in the germline V gene. The trim removed 2 bases at V and 5 bases at J, leaving 3 bases unmatched. The CDR3 spans 15 residues. In nucleotides, the CDR3 is TGCGCCAGCAGCCAAACTAGCGGGAGGCCTGAGACCCAGTACTTC. Protein sequence: CASSQTSGRPETQYF.

The chain joins TRBV4-3 to TRBJ1-1, with a tentative D call TRBD1 (6 bases). Trimming stripped 0 bases from V and 11 bases from J, with 19 bases between. Germline values: CDR1 LGHNA, CDR2 YSLEER. The CDR3 contains 15 residues. DNA for the CDR3: TGCGCCAGCAGCCAAGATAGGGTTGGCGCAGGGGACGCTTTCTTT. The encoded protein is CASSQDRVGAGDAFF.

As to this clonotype: A much larger clone lies a single base off, so this may be a read error. The V gene is TRBV2, the J gene TRBJ2-6, with 7 nucleotides matching TRBD1. V shed 7 bases, J shed 2 bases, and the junction held 11 bases outside the gene matches. The germline V gene encodes CDR1 SNHLY and CDR2 FYNNEI. The CDR3 runs 17 residues. The CDR3 reads CASTGWTGRPGANVLTF. As DNA, the CDR3 is TGTGCCAGCACGGGTTGGACAGGTCGTCCTGGGGCCAACGTCCTGACTTTC.